This T cell receptor (beta chain) was observed in a study of T cells in Graves' hyperthyroidism and ophthalmopathy. Template material for amplifying TCR beta CDR3 regions consisted of RNA transcripts. RT-PCR in the first round (using the HTBI primer set) targeted the TCR CDR3. Each CDR3 protein gets one entry after TCRdb re-called the multiplex PCR reads with MiXCR. The sample has 650,000 to 850,000 distinct CDR3 sequences, roughly 20% seen once. Study outcomes and limitations: Most clonotypes expanded in the thyroid (above 0.001) were also present in blood.

This clonotype occurred many times. The target antigen is unknown. The germline V gene encodes CDR1 LNHNV and CDR2 YYDKDF (reference sequence). J lost 8 bases, V lost 5 bases, and 7 bases had no gene match. The CDR3 is made up of 13 amino acids. Together with thyroid ultrasound, orbital computed tomography, serum thyroxine and TRAb, clinical symptoms were used for diagnoses. Isolation of PBMCs was performed on about 10 ml fresh peripheral blood. The chain recombines TRBV15 with TRBJ1-2, with 8 bases aligning to TRBD1. The sequenced sample consisted of blood. This receptor was taken from a woman aged 45-59 years with Graves' hyperthyroidism that later progressed to Graves' ophthalmopathy. CDR3 nucleotides: TGTGCCACCAGCTCTACGGACAGGGCAGGCTACACCTTC. It encodes CATSSTDRAGYTF.